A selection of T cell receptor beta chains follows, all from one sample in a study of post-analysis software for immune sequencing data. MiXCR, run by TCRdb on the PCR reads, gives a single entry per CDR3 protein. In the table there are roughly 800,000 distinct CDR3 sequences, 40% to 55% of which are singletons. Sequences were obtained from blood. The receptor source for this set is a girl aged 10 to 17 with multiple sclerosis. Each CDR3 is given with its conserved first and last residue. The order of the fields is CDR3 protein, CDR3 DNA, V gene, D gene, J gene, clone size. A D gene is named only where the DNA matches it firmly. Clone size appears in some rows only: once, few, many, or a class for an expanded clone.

CDR3: CASSNTGGGTDTQYF
DNA: TGCGCCAGCAGCAACACCGGGGGGGGCACAGATACGCAGTATTTT
V: TRBV5-1
D: TRBD2
J: TRBJ2-3
size: few

CDR3: CSSAPGTDTQYF
DNA: TGCAGCTCAGCCCCGGGCACAGATACGCAGTATTTT
V: TRBV29-1
D: NA
J: TRBJ2-3
size: NA

CDR3: CASSGIAGGEQYF
DNA: TGTGCCAGCAGTGGCATTGCAGGGGGCGAGCAGTACTTC
V: TRBV6-1
D: TRBD1
J: TRBJ2-7
size: NA

CDR3: CSASRGTGGREQYF
DNA: TGCAGTGCTTCTAGGGGGACAGGGGGTAGGGAGCAGTACTTC
V: TRBV20-1
D: TRBD1
J: TRBJ2-7
size: NA

CDR3: CASSYGGPWETQYF
DNA: TGTGCCAGCAGCTATGGGGGACCTTGGGAGACCCAGTACTTC
V: TRBV7-8
D: NA
J: TRBJ2-5
size: NA

CDR3: CSARPLREGTDTQYF
DNA: TGCAGTGCTAGACCACTTAGAGAGGGTACAGATACGCAGTATTTT
V: TRBV20-1
D: NA
J: TRBJ2-3
size: NA

CDR3: CAISLNQGSPLHF
DNA: TGTGCCATCAGCCTAAATCAGGGGTCACCCCTCCACTTT
V: TRBV10-3
D: NA
J: TRBJ1-6
size: few

CDR3: CASGNSGSESEQFF
DNA: TGTGCTAGTGGAAATAGCGGGAGTGAGTCTGAGCAGTTCTTC
V: TRBV12-5
D: TRBD2
J: TRBJ2-1
size: NA

CDR3: CASSLGEGSTEAFF
DNA: TGCGCCAGCAGCTTGGGGGAGGGAAGCACTGAAGCTTTCTTT
V: TRBV5-1
D: NA
J: TRBJ1-1
size: NA

CDR3: CASSSWTDSSYNEQFF
DNA: TGTGCCAGCAGCTCTTGGACTGATAGCTCCTACAATGAGCAGTTCTTC
V: TRBV7-9
D: NA
J: TRBJ2-1
size: NA

CDR3: CASSSLMGQQYNEQFF
DNA: TGTGCCAGCAGCTCACTAATGGGACAGCAGTACAATGAGCAGTTCTTC
V: TRBV3-1
D: TRBD1
J: TRBJ2-1
size: NA

CDR3: CSARDPTKEQYF
DNA: TGCAGTGCTAGAGATCCGACCAAGGAGCAGTACTTC
V: TRBV20-1
D: NA
J: TRBJ2-5
size: NA

CDR3: CATSSGLAGENHEQFF
DNA: TGTGCCACCAGCAGCGGACTAGCGGGAGAGAATCATGAACAGTTCTTC
V: TRBV15
D: TRBD2
J: TRBJ2-1
size: NA

CDR3: CSAHGQSGEQFF
DNA: TGCAGCGCGCATGGACAGTCTGGCGAGCAGTTCTTC
V: TRBV29-1
D: NA
J: TRBJ2-1
size: NA

CDR3: CAGGRGGRTGTQYF
DNA: TGTGCCGGGGGCCGGGGCGGGAGGACAGGTACGCAGTATTTT
V: TRBV28
D: NA
J: TRBJ2-3
size: NA

CDR3: CASRSGQSYYGYTF
DNA: TGTGCCAGCAGATCGGGACAGAGCTACTATGGCTACACCTTC
V: TRBV7-2
D: TRBD1
J: TRBJ1-2
size: NA

CDR3: CASSFAGFGTEAFF
DNA: TGTGCCAGCAGTTTTGCGGGCTTCGGCACTGAAGCTTTCTTT
V: TRBV12-3/TRBV12-4
D: NA
J: TRBJ1-1
size: NA

CDR3: CASTYQTGSGEQYF
DNA: TGTGCCAGCACCTACCAGACAGGGTCGGGGGAGCAGTACTTC
V: TRBV6-6
D: TRBD1
J: TRBJ2-7
size: NA

CDR3: CASSFGTGTESQETQYF
DNA: TGTGCCAGCAGCTTTGGGACCGGGACGGAAAGCCAAGAGACCCAGTACTTC
V: TRBV28
D: NA
J: TRBJ2-5
size: NA

CDR3: CASRGTGQGYPSTDTQYF
DNA: TGTGCCAGCAGGGGTACGGGACAGGGATACCCCAGCACAGATACGCAGTATTTT
V: TRBV28
D: TRBD1
J: TRBJ2-3
size: NA

CDR3: CASSEGQDGYTF
DNA: TGTGCCAGCAGTGAAGGTCAGGATGGCTACACCTTC
V: TRBV6-1
D: NA
J: TRBJ1-2
size: NA

CDR3: CASYPTSPGVQQFF
DNA: TGTGCCAGCTATCCTACTTCCCCAGGGGTTCAGCAGTTCTTC
V: TRBV6-5
D: NA
J: TRBJ2-1
size: NA

CDR3: CSVGLAGLGEQYF
DNA: TGCAGTGTAGGACTAGCGGGACTAGGAGAGCAGTACTTC
V: TRBV20-1
D: TRBD2
J: TRBJ2-7
size: NA

CDR3: CASSSRDTMEEQYF
DNA: TGCGCCAGCAGCTCCCGGGACACTATGGAAGAGCAGTACTTC
V: TRBV5-1
D: NA
J: TRBJ2-4
size: NA

CDR3: CASSLAKASGRGYVDEQFF
DNA: TGTGCCAGCAGCTTAGCGAAGGCTAGCGGGAGAGGGTACGTGGATGAGCAGTTCTTC
V: TRBV7-9
D: TRBD2
J: TRBJ2-1
size: NA

CDR3: CASVKGSPLVDTQYF
DNA: TGTGCCAGCGTCAAAGGGTCGCCCTTAGTAGATACGCAGTATTTT
V: TRBV7-2
D: NA
J: TRBJ2-3
size: NA